Detailed here is one T cell receptor beta chain. The antigen remains unidentified. This CDR3 comprises 12 residues. Deletions cut 6 bases from V and 8 bases from J, with 11 bases between. TCRdb itself ran the RT-PCR reads through MiXCR, one entry per CDR3 protein. In the table there are hundreds of thousands of distinct CDR3 sequences, about 25% of which are singletons. This record belongs to a study of response to subunit inactivated influenza vaccine. Regarding the study as a whole: With each seasonal influenza vaccination, the authors suggested, few new T cells are recruited.

The TCR sequence derives from a man aged 50 to 59 who received an inactivated influenza vaccine. This chain connects TRBV12-3 or TRBV12-4 to TRBJ2-1; the D is unclear. This specimen was CD4+ T cells sorted from PBMCs, taken 5 days after vaccination. The DNA for the CDR3 is TGTGCCAGCAGCCGTGACACATATGAGCAGTTCTTC. Translating gives CASSRDTYEQFF.